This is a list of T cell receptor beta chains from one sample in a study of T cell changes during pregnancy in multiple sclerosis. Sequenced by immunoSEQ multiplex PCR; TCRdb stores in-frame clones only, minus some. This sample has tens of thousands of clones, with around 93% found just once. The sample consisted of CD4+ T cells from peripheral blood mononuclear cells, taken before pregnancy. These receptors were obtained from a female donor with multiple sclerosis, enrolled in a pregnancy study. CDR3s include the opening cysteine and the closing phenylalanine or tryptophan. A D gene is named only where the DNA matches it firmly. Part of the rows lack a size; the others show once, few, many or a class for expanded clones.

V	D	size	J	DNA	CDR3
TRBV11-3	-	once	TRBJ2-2	TGTGCCAGCAGCTTGGGGACTGACAACACCGGGGAGCTGTTTTTT	CASSLGTDNTGELFF
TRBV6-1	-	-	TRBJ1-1	TGTGCCAGCTCGTCCCCGGGAGCGTGGGACACTGAAGCTTTCTTT	CASSSPGAWDTEAFF
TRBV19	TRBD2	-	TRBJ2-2	TGTGCCACCCGCGGGCTAGCGGCGAACACCGGGGAGCTGTTTTTT	CATRGLAANTGELFF
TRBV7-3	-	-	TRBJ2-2	TGTGCCAGCAGCACGCAGGGAATAGCCGGGGAGCTGTTTTTT	CASSTQGIAGELFF
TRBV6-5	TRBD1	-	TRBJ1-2	TGTGCCAGCAGTTACAGGCAGGGGGGCGGCTACACCTTC	CASSYRQGGGYTF
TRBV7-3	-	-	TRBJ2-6	TGTGCCAGCAGCTTAAGGGCGGGCTCTGGGGCCAACGTCCTGACTTTC	CASSLRAGSGANVLTF
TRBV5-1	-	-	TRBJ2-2	TGCGCCAGCAGCTTGGCCGCGGGGAGCGCCGGGGAGCTGTTTTTT	CASSLAAGSAGELFF
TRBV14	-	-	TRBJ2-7	TGTGCCAGCAGCCTTCTCCCCCCGGGGAGACTGTTCTACGAGCAGTACTTC	CASSLLPPGRLFYEQYF
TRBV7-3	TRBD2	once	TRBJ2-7	TGTGCCAGCAGCTTCCGAGGGGGACTAGCGGGGAAGTACGAGCAGTACTTC	CASSFRGGLAGKYEQYF
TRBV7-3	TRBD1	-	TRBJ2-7	TGTGCCAGCAGCTCTGGGACAGGGGGCGAGCAGTACTTC	CASSSGTGGEQYF
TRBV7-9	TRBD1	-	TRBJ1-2	TGTGCCAGCAGCTTCCCCGGGACAGGGTCCTCCTACGGCTACACCTTC	CASSFPGTGSSYGYTF
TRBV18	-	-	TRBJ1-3	TGTGCCAGCTGCGGGGAGCCTGGAAACACCATATATTTT	CASCGEPGNTIYF
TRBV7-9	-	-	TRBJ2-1	TGTGCCAGCACCCCTCGGAGTCTCTTCAATGAGCAGTTCTTC	CASTPRSLFNEQFF
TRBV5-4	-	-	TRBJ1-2	TGTGCCAGCAGCTTGCTATCGGACAGTACCTATGGCTACACCTTC	CASSLLSDSTYGYTF
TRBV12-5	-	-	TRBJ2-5	TGTGCTAGTGGTTTGGTTGTACCAGGCACGCGTAAAGAGACCCAGTACTTC	CASGLVVPGTRKETQYF
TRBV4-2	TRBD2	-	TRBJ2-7	TGTGCCAGCAGCCAAGATCCTAGCGGGGGGCCCTACGAGCAGTACTTC	CASSQDPSGGPYEQYF
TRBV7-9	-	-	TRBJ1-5	TGTGCCAGCGCTTGGGGGAGGGATCAGCCCCAGCATTTT	CASAWGRDQPQHF
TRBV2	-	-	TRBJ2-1	TGTGCCAGCACCACGGAGGGACTTTTTTACAATGAGCAGTTCTTC	CASTTEGLFYNEQFF
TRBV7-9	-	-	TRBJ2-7	TGTGCCAGCAGCTTATTATCCCTTCCGGGCTCCTACGAGCAGTACTTC	CASSLLSLPGSYEQYF
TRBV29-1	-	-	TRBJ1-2	TGCAGCGTGGGAGGGGGACGTGGCTACACCTTC	CSVGGGRGYTF
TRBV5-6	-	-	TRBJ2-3	TGTGCCAGCAGCTTGGTGCGGGGGCGAACAGATACGCAGTATTTT	CASSLVRGRTDTQYF
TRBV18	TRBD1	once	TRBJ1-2	TGTGCCAGCTCACTGGACAGGGAGGTTGGCTACACCTTC	CASSLDREVGYTF
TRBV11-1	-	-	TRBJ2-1	TGTGCCAGCAGCTTGAGGGGGGGATCCTACAATGAGCAGTTCTTC	CASSLRGGSYNEQFF
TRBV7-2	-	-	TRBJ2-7	TGTGCCAGCAGCAGGAGCTCCTACGAGCAGTACTTC	CASSRSSYEQYF
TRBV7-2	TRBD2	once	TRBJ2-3	TGTGCCAGCAGCCCGGTGGCGACTAGCTCCCCCGTGAGGCAGTATTTT	CASSPVATSSPVRQYF
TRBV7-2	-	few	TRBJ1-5	TGTGCCAGCAGCTTCGATCAGGGTAGGGGTCAGCCCCAGCATTTT	CASSFDQGRGQPQHF
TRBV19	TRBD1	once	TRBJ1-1	TGTGCCAGTAGTCGGACAGGGGCTGGGACTGAAGCTTTCTTT	CASSRTGAGTEAFF
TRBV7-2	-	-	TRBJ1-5	TGTGCCAGCACCTACCGAGGGAGGGGAAATCAGCCCCAGCATTTT	CASTYRGRGNQPQHF
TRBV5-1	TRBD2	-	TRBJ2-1	TGCGCCAGCAGCTTGGATCGGGGGGGAAGTGAGCAGTTCTTC	CASSLDRGGSEQFF
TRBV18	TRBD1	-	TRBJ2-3	TGTGCCAGTTCTGAAAAAACCGGGACAGAGTATTTT	CASSEKTGTEYF
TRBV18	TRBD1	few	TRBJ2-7	TGTGCCAGCTCACCACCGTGGGACAGACAAAGCTCCTACGAGCAGTACTTC	CASSPPWDRQSSYEQYF
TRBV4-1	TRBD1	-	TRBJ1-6	TGCGCCAGCAGCCAAAGGGACAGAGCCTATAATTCACCCCTCCACTTT	CASSQRDRAYNSPLHF
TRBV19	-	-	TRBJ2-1	TGTGCCAGTAGCGACCAAGGACAGTCGTACAATGAGCAGTTCTTC	CASSDQGQSYNEQFF
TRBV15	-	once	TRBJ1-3	TGTGCCACCAGCAGCTACCCATCAGGCTTCTCTGGAAACACCATATATTTT	CATSSYPSGFSGNTIYF
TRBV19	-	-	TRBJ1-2	TGTGCCAGTACCCTTGGCTGGGAGGCTAACTATGGCTACACCTTC	CASTLGWEANYGYTF
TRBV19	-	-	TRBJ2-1	TGTGCCAGTAGTCTCCATTCCTTACTAGCACGGTCCTACAATGAGCAGTTCTTC	CASSLHSLLARSYNEQFF
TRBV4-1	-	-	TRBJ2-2	TGCGCCAGCAGCCAAGAAACAGCGGGGAACACCGGGGAGCTGTTTTTT	CASSQETAGNTGELFF
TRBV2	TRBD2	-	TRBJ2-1	TGTGCCAGCCTAACAGCGGGGGGGATCTACAATGAGCAGTTCTTC	CASLTAGGIYNEQFF
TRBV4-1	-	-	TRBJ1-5	TGCGCCAGCAGCCAAGTGGGTGGGCAGCAGCCCCAGCATTTT	CASSQVGGQQPQHF
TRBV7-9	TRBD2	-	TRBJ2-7	TGTGCCAGCAGCTTAACTATGCCGGGACTAGCGGTCGAGCAGTACTTC	CASSLTMPGLAVEQYF
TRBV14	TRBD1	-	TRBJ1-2	TGTGCCAGCAGCCAAGTACTCCCCAGGCAGGGGGGCTATGGCTACACCTTC	CASSQVLPRQGGYGYTF
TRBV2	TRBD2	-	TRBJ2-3	TGTGCCAGCAGTGGGGGGACTAGCGGCCGCACAGATACGCAGTATTTT	CASSGGTSGRTDTQYF
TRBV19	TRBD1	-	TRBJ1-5	TGTGCCAGTAGTACCTACCGACAGGGTGAACAGCCCCAGCATTTT	CASSTYRQGEQPQHF
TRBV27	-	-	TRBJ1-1	TGTGCCAGCAGTTTATGGGGGCGTAAGGGCTCCACTGAAGCTTTCTTT	CASSLWGRKGSTEAFF
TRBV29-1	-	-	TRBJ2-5	TGCAGCGTTGTTCGAGCGGTACAAGAGACCCAGTACTTC	CSVVRAVQETQYF
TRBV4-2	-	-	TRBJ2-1	TGTGCCAGCAGCCCGACTGGAGTGCACAATGAGCAGTTCTTC	CASSPTGVHNEQFF
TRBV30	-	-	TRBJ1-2	TGTGCCTGGAGTCCCTCCTCCCCGACAAGACGTGGCTACACCTTC	CAWSPSSPTRRGYTF
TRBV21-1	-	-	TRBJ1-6	TGTGCCAGCAGCGCTTTCAGGGGCCATCCTTCACCCCTCCACTTT	CASSAFRGHPSPLHF
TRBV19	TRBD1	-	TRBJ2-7	TGTGCCACCTCCGGGGACAGGGTCAACGAGCAGTACTTC	CATSGDRVNEQYF
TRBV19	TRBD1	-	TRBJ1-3	TGTGCCAGTAGTGGCCCGGGACAGCCCTCTGGAAACACCATATATTTT	CASSGPGQPSGNTIYF
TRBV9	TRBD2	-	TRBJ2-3	TGTGCCAGCAGCGTAGGACTAGCGGGGTTATCAGATACGCAGTATTTT	CASSVGLAGLSDTQYF
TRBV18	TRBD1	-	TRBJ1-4	TGTGCCAGCTCACCTTTTGGACAGGGAATAGGTGAAAAACTGTTTTTT	CASSPFGQGIGEKLFF
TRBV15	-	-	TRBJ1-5	TGTGCCACCAGCAGAGATCAGGACACTCGAAGGGTTGGAAATCAGCCCCAGCATTTT	CATSRDQDTRRVGNQPQHF
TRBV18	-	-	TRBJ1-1	TGTGCCAGCTCACCGGCGGTGATGAACACTGAAGCTTTCTTT	CASSPAVMNTEAFF
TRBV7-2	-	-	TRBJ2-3	TGTGCCAGCAGCCCTGGCACAGATACGCAGTATTTT	CASSPGTDTQYF